This T cell receptor (beta chain) was found in a study of shared clonotypes between healthy human individuals (dated by TCRdb to 2020 to 2022). For the study in its entirety: The cohort included three men and a couple of women between 18 and 49 years of age. The study deeply sequenced blood TCR repertoires of about 5 healthy adults to estimate repertoire size and the extent of clonotype sharing between individuals. Different laboratories and diverse techniques were used to prepare libraries and sequence TCR repertoires, to increase sequencing depth and limit assay-specific biases. Each donor's leukapheresis produced roughly between roughly 0.85 and 10 billion PBMCs. Study-wide conclusions, independent of this receptor: Pairwise subsampling led to the expectation that sequencing depth would affect the degree of clonotype sharing among donors. Sampling was restricted to blood, and TCR repertoires in tissue are likely to differ from TCR repertoires in blood. The small number of donors limited the genetic and exposure-history diversity represented.

Using the deep immunoSEQ assay, multiplex PCR amplified TCR CDR3 regions from genomic DNA. Extracted genomic DNA from each cell subset was distributed evenly across all wells of several immunoSEQ 96-well plates, and each plate was treated as a replicate. Each replicate PCR for unsorted PBMC received 300 to 350 ng genomic DNA, equal to around 30,000 T cell genomes. Unsorted PBMC genomic DNA was sequenced across ten immunoSEQ deep assay plates. Purified libraries were measured with a Qubit 3.0 fluorometer, size-checked on a Bioanalyzer 2100, and measured again with the KAPA Library Quantification kit. Every immunoSEQ 96-well plate was sequenced on a separate single-read 150-cycle Illumina NextSeq 550 flow cell. In the paper's pipeline: Because only junctional sequences without quality scores were contained in the immunoSEQ output, filtering matching that applied to full-length reads could not be performed. Sequences were annotated with PyIR, a Python wrapper for IgBLAST v1.9, and V/J genes and CDR3 were assigned using IMGT germline references. Any read was removed if the V/J assignment was weak (E-value above 1e-6), the CDR3 was missing, or the read contained stop codons, out-of-frame junctions, or ambiguous translated residues. V3J clonotypes were defined as sequences sharing an identical inferred V gene, J gene, and CDR3 amino acid sequence. The percentage overlap between two repertoires was calculated by dividing the number of shared unique clonotypes by the size of the smaller repertoire. Repertoire richness was assessed with RTK rarefaction, the Chao1 estimator, and Recon v2.1 estimates of unobserved clonotypes. TCRdb provides this immuneACCESS table in a form limited to in-frame rearrangements. Some clones are lacking; in checked studies, under half of them reflect an unresolved V gene, and why the rest are absent is not known. Clone size and the V and J calls come from that table; the DNA yielded D and trimming. Across this sample there are fewer than 550,000 clones, with over 75% seen only once. The ten largest clonotypes hold approximately 13% of the sample.

Per the germline V gene, MNHEY is the CDR1 and SVGAGI is the CDR2. V trim: 6 bases; J trim: 9 bases; unmatched bases: 3. The CDR3 runs 13 residues from the cysteine to the phenylalanine. The DNA shown is the 39-base CDR3, in frame from base 1. Donors were healthy HIV-negative adults with no recently reported acute infections or vaccinations. Every donor was a Caucasian adult residing in Nashville, Tennessee, USA. In the unsorted samples, 70 million to 95 million PBMCs were counted, and genomic DNA was extracted using the QIAamp DNA Blood Mini kit. Blood was obtained by leukapheresis, after which PBMCs were separated by Ficoll-Histopaque density gradient centrifugation and cryopreserved in liquid nitrogen vapor phase. This clone appeared a few times. Its antigen target is currently unknown. Within one base of it there is no much larger clone, and no base qualities were kept.

This TCR was sampled from a woman between 35 and 50 years old in good health. Some clones in this sample may be carry-over from other donors' samples. The chain uses TRBV6-5 and TRBJ1-6; 9 of the junction bases match TRBD1. Material for sequencing was PBMCs. The CDR3 region has the sequence CASSMTGGSPLHF. The DNA sequence is TGTGCCAGCAGCATGACAGGGGGTTCACCCCTCCACTTT.